A selection of T cell receptor beta chains follows, all from one sample in a study of blood T cell repertoires in COVID-19. Sequencing was performed with immunoSEQ multiplex PCR; in TCRdb, only in-frame clones are kept and a portion is missing. The sample yields 150,000 to 200,000 clones, 80% seen once. The sequenced sample was PBMCs or T cells enriched from blood (not recorded which). These receptors came from a man between 60 and 75 years old who had been exposed to COVID-19. CDR3s leave out the opening cysteine and the closing phenylalanine or tryptophan. The D gene is left open where the match is weak.

>TRBV11-2|TRBD1
ASSFTGTVSYEQY
>TRBV6-1|TRBD1
ASSDPRQGTDQPQH
>TRBV5-4|-
ASSSASTGYNEQF
>TRBV6-5|TRBD1
ASTKDRENIAQY
>TRBV10-3|-
AISEDSSYEQY
>TRBV24-1|TRBD1
ATSDPTMTGGLGYT
>TRBV7-2|TRBD1
ASSYRTGGDQPQH
>TRBV27|TRBD2
ASSFAAGGPTYEQY
>TRBV3-1/TRBV3-2|-
ASSQLHGRAF
>TRBV19|-
ASSMARQATYEQY
>TRBV28|-
ASRETGLQGNTEAF
>TRBV30|-
AWTGHNSNQPQH
>TRBV28|-
ASSFSRYGYT
>TRBV19|-
ASQSNYGYT
>TRBV5-1|TRBD1
ASSQQGALSSGANVLT